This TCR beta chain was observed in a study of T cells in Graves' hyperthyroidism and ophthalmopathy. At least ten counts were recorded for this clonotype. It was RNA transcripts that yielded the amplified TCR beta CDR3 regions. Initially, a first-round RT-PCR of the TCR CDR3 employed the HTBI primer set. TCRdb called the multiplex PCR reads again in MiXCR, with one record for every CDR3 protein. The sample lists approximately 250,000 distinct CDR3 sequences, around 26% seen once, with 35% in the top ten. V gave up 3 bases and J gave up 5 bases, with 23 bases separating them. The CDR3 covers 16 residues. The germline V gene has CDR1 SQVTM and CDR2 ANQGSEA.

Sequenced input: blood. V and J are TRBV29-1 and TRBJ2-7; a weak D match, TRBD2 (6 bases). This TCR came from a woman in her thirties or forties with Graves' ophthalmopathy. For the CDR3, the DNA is TGCAGCGTTGAGCTGACTAGGACGGGAGATTCCCACGAGCAGTACTTC. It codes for CSVELTRTGDSHEQYF.